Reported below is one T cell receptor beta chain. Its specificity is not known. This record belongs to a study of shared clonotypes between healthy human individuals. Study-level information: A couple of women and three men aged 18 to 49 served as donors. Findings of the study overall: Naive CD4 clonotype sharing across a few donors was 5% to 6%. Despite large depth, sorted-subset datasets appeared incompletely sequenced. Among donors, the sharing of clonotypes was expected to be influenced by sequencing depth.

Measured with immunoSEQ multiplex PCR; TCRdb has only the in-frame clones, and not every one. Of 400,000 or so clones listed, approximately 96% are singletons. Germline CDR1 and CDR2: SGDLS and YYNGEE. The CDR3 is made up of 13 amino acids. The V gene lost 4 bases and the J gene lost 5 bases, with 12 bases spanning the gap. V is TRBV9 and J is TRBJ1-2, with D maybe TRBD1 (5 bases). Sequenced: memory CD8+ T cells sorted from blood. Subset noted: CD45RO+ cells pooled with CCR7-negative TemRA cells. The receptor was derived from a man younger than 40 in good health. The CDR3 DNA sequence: TGTGCCAGCAGCCCCGACCGGGGGTATGGCTACACCTTC. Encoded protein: CASSPDRGYGYTF.